These 30 T cell receptor beta chains were all obtained from the same sample, sequenced in a study of cytomegalovirus exposure and HLA in healthy donors. The PCR employed 60 Vbeta primers together with 13 Jbeta primers. The repertoire was sequenced with immunoSEQ multiplex PCR; TCRdb's copy has only in-frame clones and lacks some. The table lists roughly 130,000 clones, about three quarters of them singletons. Sequencing was performed on PBMCs. These receptors were taken from a man in his forties in good health and CMV-seropositive.

The chain uses TRBV29-1 and TRBJ2-7, with D unclear. The ends were cut back, 2 bases at V and 2 bases at J, with 10 bases in the middle. CDR3 length: 13 amino acids. Germline CDR1 and CDR2: SQVTM and ANQGSEA. The chain's CDR3 is CSVELQATYEQYF. The CDR3 DNA follows: TGCAGCGTTGAACTGCAGGCGACCTACGAGCAGTACTTC.

The V gene is TRBV28, the J gene TRBJ1-5; 7 bases agree with TRBD1. Per the germline V gene, CDR1 is MDHEN and CDR2 is SYDVKM. This CDR3 is built from 15 residues. The junction had 12 bases not matched to a gene; V was cut back by 8 bases and J by 5 bases. For the CDR3, the DNA is TGTGCCAGCCGGACAGGCGGGGAACAATATCAGCCCCAGCATTTT. Amino acid sequence: CASRTGGEQYQPQHF. Full variable domain (rest looked up from reference TRBV28 and TRBJ1-5): DVKVTQSSRYLVKRTGEKVFLECVQDMDHENMFWYRQDPGLGLRLIYFSYDVKMKEKGDIPEGYSVSREKKERFSLILESASTNQTSMYLCASRTGGEQYQPQHFGDGTRLSIL.

This chain connects TRBV10-3 to TRBJ1-2, with 10 bases identical to TRBD1. This CDR3 is built from 15 residues. Per the germline V gene, CDR1 is ENHRY and CDR2 is SYGVKD. Trimming cost V 5 bases and J 4 bases; bases outside gene matches: 7. DNA of the CDR3: TGTGCCATCAGTCCCGGGACAGGGGCTGGCTATGGCTACACCTTC. Residues: CAISPGTGAGYGYTF.

V and J are TRBV5-1 and TRBJ2-7, with D maybe TRBD1 (6 bases). The germline V and J ends were trimmed by 4 bases and 0 bases, with 14 bases remaining between them. This CDR3 is 15 amino acids long. Looked up from germline, CDR1 is SGHRS and CDR2 is YFSETQ. The CDR3: CASSLTGPSSYEQYF. DNA of the CDR3: TGCGCCAGCAGCCTTACAGGGCCGAGCTCCTACGAGCAGTACTTC.

This clone was seen only a few times. The J gene is TRBJ1-1, the V gene TRBV6-5; 7 positions match TRBD1. Germline V gene data show CDR1 as MNHEY and CDR2 as SVGAGI. J was trimmed by 5 bases and V by 2 bases; bases with no gene match: 5. The CDR3 runs 14 residues. The CDR3 coding sequence is TGTGCCAGCAGTTACGGGGCAGGGGGTACTGAAGCTTTCTTT. It translates to CASSYGAGGTEAFF.

The chain carries TRBV7-2 and TRBJ1-2; D gene ambiguous. V lost 1 base, J lost 6 bases, and 15 bases lay in between. This CDR3 spans 15 amino acids. In germline, CDR1 is SGHTA, CDR2 FQGNSA. CDR3 protein: CASSLVASFGDGYTF. Here the CDR3 DNA reads TGTGCCAGCAGCTTAGTGGCCTCCTTCGGGGATGGCTACACCTTC.

This rearrangement joins TRBV28 to TRBJ1-2, with TRBD1 as a possible D gene (5 bases). Germline CDR1 MDHEN, CDR2 SYDVKM. The CDR3 is 15 residues long. Between the trimmed V and J ends, which lost 5 bases and 4 bases, there was a span of 17 bases. The CDR3 sequence is CASSRPGDFGYGYTF. Written as DNA, the CDR3 is TGTGCCAGCAGTCGCCCGGGGGACTTTGGCTATGGCTACACCTTC.

This clone appeared once. This chain uses TRBV28 with TRBJ2-1, with 7 positions matching TRBD1. The CDR3 is 13 amino acids. Per germline, CDR1 MDHEN and CDR2 SYDVKM. With V trimmed by 2 bases and J by 15 bases, 10 bases remained unmatched. CDR3 nucleotide sequence: TGTGCCAGCAGTTTAGGGTCGGGGACAGTCCTGTTCTTC. Protein: CASSLGSGTVLFF.

There are a few counts of this clone. This CDR3 is also generated by other DNA sequences in the sample. V and J are TRBV18 and TRBJ1-4; D is ambiguous. Germline V lookup: CDR1 KGHSH, CDR2 LQKENI. With 3 bases removed from V and 5 bases from J, the gap between germline ends came to 13 bases. This CDR3 region has 15 residues. As DNA, the CDR3 is TGTGCCAGCTCACCCCCCCGGTTGCGGAATGAAAAACTGTTTTTT. Amino acid sequence: CASSPPRLRNEKLFF. Based on the CDR3 plus reference TRBV18 and TRBJ1-4, the full variable domain is NAGVMQNPRHLVRRRGQEARLRCSPMKGHSHVYWYRQLPEEGLKFMVYLQKENIIDESGMPKERFSAEFPKEGPSILRIQQVVRGDSAAYFCASSPPRLRNEKLFFGSGTQLSVL.

This rearrangement joins TRBV4-1 to TRBJ1-5, with 8 nucleotides matching TRBD1. The CDR3 extends over 15 amino acids. Losses at the gene ends were 2 bases for V and 6 bases for J; bases not matched to a gene: 6. The V gene's germline CDR1 is MGHRA and CDR2 YSYEKL. DNA for the CDR3: TGCGCCAGCAGCCAAATTTGGGACAGGAGTCAGCCCCAGCATTTT. Translation gives CASSQIWDRSQPQHF.

Points on this clone: The junction departs from germline at one end; a sequencing error may be responsible. The chain carries TRBV7-9 and TRBJ2-7, with 7 bases that match TRBD1. This CDR3 spans 17 amino acids. Germline CDR1 reads SEHNR; CDR2 reads FQNEAQ (reference sequence). CDR3 coding DNA: TGTTCCAGCAGCTTAGGGGGCGGAGAAGAAACCTCCTACGAGCAGTACTTC. This codes for CSSSLGGGEETSYEQYF. The full variable domain, with the rest looked up from reference TRBV7-9 and TRBJ2-7, is DTGVSQNPRHKITKRGQNVTFRCDPISEHNRLYWYRQTLGQGPEFLTYFQNEAQLEKSRLLSDRFSAERPKGSFSTLEIQRTEQGDSAMYLCSSSLGGGEETSYEQYFGPGTRLTVT.

The genes are TRBV29-1 and TRBJ1-2; D gene uncertain. V was shortened by 4 bases and J by 2 bases, with 14 bases between the two germline ends. There are 14 residues in the CDR3. CDR1 SQVTM and CDR2 ANQGSEA come from the germline V gene. CDR3 nucleotides: TGCAGCGTTGCAATTGACCGGGGAAACTATGGCTACACCTTC. It yields the protein CSVAIDRGNYGYTF.

This rearrangement joins TRBV5-1 to TRBJ2-7; D not certain. Germline-derived CDR1 and CDR2 are SGHRS and YFSETQ. The V end lost 9 bases, the J end lost 0 bases, and 19 bases lay between the germline ends. The CDR3 consists of 15 residues. The CDR3 nucleotides read TGCGCCATCCCACCCCAAAACCCTAGCTCCTACGAGCAGTACTTC. Encoded protein: CAIPPQNPSSYEQYF.

This clone was observed a few times. The chain combines TRBV2 with TRBJ2-5; TRBD1 aligns across 9 bases. This CDR3 spans 13 amino acids. The J segment lost 5 bases and the V segment lost 8 bases, leaving 6 bases of the junction unmatched. Per the germline V gene, CDR1 is SNHLY and CDR2 is FYNNEI. CDR3 region: CASGTGGWETQYF. CDR3 DNA: TGTGCCAGCGGAACAGGGGGCTGGGAGACCCAGTACTTC.

The chain uses TRBV7-9 and TRBJ1-3, with a tentative D call TRBD1 (5 bases). The CDR3 covers 16 residues. The germline V gene has CDR1 SEHNR and CDR2 FQNEAQ (reference sequence). V dropped 5 bases and J dropped 0 bases, with 14 bases sitting between them. The CDR3 sequence is CASSPSGTVSGNTIYF. The DNA for the CDR3 is TGTGCCAGCAGCCCTAGCGGGACGGTCTCTGGAAACACCATATATTTT.

The chain is built from TRBV15 and TRBJ2-5, with 8 bases aligning to TRBD1. The J call is doubtful: the DNA matches TRBJ2-7 better. The CDR3 runs 15 residues. Germline V gene lookup returns CDR1 LNHNV and CDR2 YYDKDF (reference sequence). In nucleotides, the CDR3 is TGTGCCACCAGCGGAAGACAGGGGAGCTCCTACGAGCAGTACTTC. Translating gives CATSGRQGSSYEQYF.

In its sample, this clone was seen a few times. The CDR3 spells CASSPSLGRIQYF. CDR3 DNA sequence: TGTGCCAGCAGTCCCTCCCTAGGTCGCATTCAGTACTTC. The chain uses TRBV27 and TRBJ2-4; the D is unclear. Trimming cost V 5 bases and J 9 bases, with 14 bases left between them. Germline V gene data show CDR1 as MNHEY and CDR2 as SMNVEV (reference sequence). This CDR3 comprises 13 residues.

A few counts support this clone. The chain combines TRBV21-1 with TRBJ2-7; the D call TRBD1 from the table was never checked on the DNA. TRBV21-1 is termed a pseudogene. The CDR3 has 15 residues. CDR3 sequence: CASTKPHRNTYEQYF. Here the CDR3 DNA reads TGTGCCAGCACCAAGCCACACAGGAACACCTACGAGCAGTACTTC.

The chain couples TRBV5-1 to TRBJ2-1, with D tentatively TRBD2 (5 bases). The CDR3 consists of 15 residues. V lost 5 bases, J lost 8 bases, and 20 bases lay in between. Germline V gene lookup returns CDR1 SGHRS and CDR2 YFSETQ. The chain's CDR3 is CASRTTSNAGDEQFF. The CDR3 DNA sequence: TGCGCCAGCAGAACCACTAGTAATGCCGGCGATGAGCAGTTCTTC.

The genes are TRBV10-3 and TRBJ1-1; possible D gene TRBD1, 5 bases. Per germline, CDR1 ENHRY and CDR2 SYGVKD. Trimming took 1 base from V and 0 from J, leaving 12 bases between them. The CDR3 has 16 amino acids. The CDR3 coding sequence is TGTGCCATCAGTGAGTTCAGGGCCCCCATGAACACTGAAGCTTTCTTT. This translates into CAISEFRAPMNTEAFF.

J is TRBJ1-5 and V is TRBV5-6; 8 bases line up with TRBD1. The length of the CDR3 is 14 residues. The J segment lost 5 bases and the V segment lost 4 bases, leaving 5 bases of the junction unmatched. Germline V gives CDR1 SGHDT, CDR2 YYEEEE. CDR3 sequence reads: CASSHGQGYQPQHF. DNA for the CDR3: TGTGCCAGCAGCCACGGACAGGGATATCAGCCCCAGCATTTT.

The CDR3 loop is CASSSPLKQGRNMNTEAFF. The DNA for the CDR3 is TGTGCCAGCAGCTCACCCTTGAAACAGGGCCGAAACATGAACACTGAAGCTTTCTTT. V is TRBV12-1 and J is TRBJ1-1; the table gives TRBD1 as D, unverified against the DNA. TRBV12-1 is marked as a pseudogene. The CDR3 sequence is 19 residues long.

The gene calls are TRBV28 and TRBJ2-4; 7 nucleotides align to TRBD1. CDR3 length: 16 amino acids. Germline-derived CDR1 and CDR2 are MDHEN and SYDVKM. Trimming took 7 bases from V and 3 from J; bases not matched to a gene: 12. The CDR3 DNA reads TGTGCCAGCACTGCACAGGGGCGCATCGTCAAAAACATTCAGTACTTC. The encoded protein is CASTAQGRIVKNIQYF.

J is TRBJ2-1 and V is TRBV29-1, with 7 bases lining up with TRBD1. This CDR3 contains 13 residues. V trimming: 3 bases; J trimming: 7 bases; junction bases outside the gene matches: 6. Germline assignment: CDR1 SQVTM and CDR2 ANQGSEA. In nucleotides, the CDR3 is TGCAGCGTTGATTTACAGGGGTGGAATGAGCAGTTCTTC. Residues: CSVDLQGWNEQFF.

Only a few counts were recorded for this clone. The chain employs TRBV6-1 and TRBJ1-4, with 8 bases identical to TRBD1. The ends lost 3 bases at V and 3 bases at J; junction bases unmatched: 6. Germline V CDR1 and CDR2: MNHNS, SASEGT. The CDR3 is made up of 16 amino acids. The CDR3 loop reads CASSDGQGASNEKLFF. CDR3 bases: TGTGCCAGCAGTGATGGCCAGGGGGCCTCTAATGAAAAACTGTTTTTT.

V usage is TRBV2 and J usage is TRBJ1-1, with 7 bases matching TRBD1. CDR1 is SNHLY and CDR2 is FYNNEI in the germline V gene. This CDR3 spans 13 amino acids. V gave up 6 bases and J gave up 6 bases; unmatched junction bases: 7. CDR3 nucleotides: TGTGCCAGCAGGTCACAGGGGTTCGCTGAAGCTTTCTTT. It yields the protein CASRSQGFAEAFF.

The chain joins TRBV5-1 to TRBJ2-1; no definite D call. CDR1 is SGHRS, CDR2 YFSETQ, per germline. This CDR3 comprises 13 residues. The V end was cut by 4 bases, the J end by 5 bases, with 10 bases between. CDR3: CASSPRYNNEQFF. CDR3 bases: TGCGCCAGCAGCCCCCGGTATAACAATGAGCAGTTCTTC.

V usage is TRBV4-1 and J usage is TRBJ2-7; D unresolved. V was cut by 4 bases and J by 4 bases, with 26 bases left in between. This CDR3 spans 18 amino acids. Germline V gene data show CDR1 as MGHRA and CDR2 as YSYEKL. CDR3 coding DNA: TGCGCCAGCAGCCCCGCCCCCTCGCGCCCGGGTGGCGGTTACGAGCAGTACTTC. Translating it yields CASSPAPSRPGGGYEQYF.

This chain connects TRBV7-2 to TRBJ1-1; D remains ambiguous. Germline V gene sequence: CDR1 SGHTA, CDR2 FQGNSA. V lost 0 bases to trimming and J lost 0 bases, with 5 bases between them. The CDR3 contains 14 residues. CDR3 protein: CASSLARMNTEAFF. In DNA form, the CDR3 reads TGTGCCAGCAGCTTAGCTCGTATGAACACTGAAGCTTTCTTT.

The rearrangement joins TRBV5-1 to TRBJ2-5; D is perhaps TRBD1 (6 bases). The J call may be wrong; the DNA end is better matched by TRBJ2-7. Germline CDR1 reads SGHRS; CDR2 reads YFSETQ. The CDR3 has 13 amino acids. CDR3 bases: TGCGCCAGCAGCCCGTGGACAGCCTACGAGCAGTACTTC. This translates into CASSPWTAYEQYF.